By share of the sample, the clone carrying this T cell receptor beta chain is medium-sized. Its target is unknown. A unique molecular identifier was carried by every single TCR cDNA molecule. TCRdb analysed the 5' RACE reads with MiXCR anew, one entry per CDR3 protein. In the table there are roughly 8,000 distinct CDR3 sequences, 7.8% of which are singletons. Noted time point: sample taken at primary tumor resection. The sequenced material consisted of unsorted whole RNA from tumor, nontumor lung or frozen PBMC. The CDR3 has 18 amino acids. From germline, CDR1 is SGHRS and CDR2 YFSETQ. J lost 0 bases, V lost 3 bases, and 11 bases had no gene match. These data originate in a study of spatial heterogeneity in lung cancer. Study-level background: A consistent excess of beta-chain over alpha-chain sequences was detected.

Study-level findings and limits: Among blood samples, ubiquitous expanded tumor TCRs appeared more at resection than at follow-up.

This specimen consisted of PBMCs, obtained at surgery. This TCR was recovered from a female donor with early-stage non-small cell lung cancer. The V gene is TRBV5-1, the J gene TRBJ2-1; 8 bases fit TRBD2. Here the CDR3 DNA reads TGCGCCAGCAGCTCGGATCACCGCGGGGGGAGCTCCTACAATGAGCAGTTCTTC. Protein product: CASSSDHRGGSSYNEQFF.